The sequence of this T cell receptor (beta chain) was determined in a study of cytomegalovirus exposure and HLA in healthy donors. For the study at large: Genetic ancestry analysis placed 81% of the roughly 400 donors that were genotyped in the Caucasian-associated cluster.

13 Jbeta primers and 60 Vbeta primers were used for the PCR. The method was immunoSEQ multiplex PCR; TCRdb's version includes in-frame clones alone and lacks a portion of them. The data hold some 110,000 clones, with around 73% observed a single time. The CDR3 runs to 16 residues. Trimming removed 6 bases from V and 0 bases from J, with 15 bases in between. Germline loops: CDR1 MNHNY, CDR2 SVGAGI (reference sequence). This sequence originates from a man between 25 and 39 years old in good health and CMV-seronegative. The specimen was PBMCs. The J gene is TRBJ2-1, the V gene TRBV6-6, with D possibly matching TRBD1 (6 bases). Written as DNA, the CDR3 is TGTGCCAGCAGAGAAACAGGGCCGAGCTCCTACAATGAGCAGTTCTTC. This gives the protein CASRETGPSSYNEQFF.